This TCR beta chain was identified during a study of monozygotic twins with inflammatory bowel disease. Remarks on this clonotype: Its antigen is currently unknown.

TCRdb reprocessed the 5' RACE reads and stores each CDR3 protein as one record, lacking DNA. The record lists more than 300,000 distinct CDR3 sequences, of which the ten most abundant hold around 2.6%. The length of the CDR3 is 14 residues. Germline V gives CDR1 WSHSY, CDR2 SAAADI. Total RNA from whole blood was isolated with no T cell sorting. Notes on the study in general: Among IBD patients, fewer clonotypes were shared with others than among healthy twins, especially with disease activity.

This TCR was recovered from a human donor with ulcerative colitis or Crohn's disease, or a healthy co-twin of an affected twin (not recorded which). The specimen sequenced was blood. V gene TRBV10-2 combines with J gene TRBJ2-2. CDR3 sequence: CASSEETYTGELFF.